The 14 T cell receptor beta chains presented below share a single source sample, sequenced in a study of shared clonotypes between healthy human individuals. Libraries were prepared by immunoSEQ multiplex PCR; TCRdb keeps only in-frame clonotypes and omits some of them. The sample has about 2.3 million clones, approximately 93% seen once. Material: naive CD4+ T cells from PBMCs. Indicated subset: CD45RA+ positively selected. These receptors were obtained from a man younger than 35 in good health. Some clones in this sample may be carry-over from other donors' samples.

The rearrangement links TRBV28 to TRBJ1-3, with TRBD1 as a possible D gene (5 bases). Germline CDR1 MDHEN, CDR2 SYDVKM. V dropped 2 bases and J dropped 0 bases, with 8 bases sitting between them. The CDR3 has 15 amino acids. For the CDR3, the DNA is TGTGCCAGCAGTTTAGGGGCCTTCTCTGGAAACACCATATATTTT. Protein product: CASSLGAFSGNTIYF. The full variable domain, rest sourced from reference TRBV28 and TRBJ1-3, is DVKVTQSSRYLVKRTGEKVFLECVQDMDHENMFWYRQDPGLGLRLIYFSYDVKMKEKGDIPEGYSVSREKKERFSLILESASTNQTSMYLCASSLGAFSGNTIYFGEGSWLTVV.

Here the CDR3 DNA reads TGTGCCAGCAGTGTACCTGGGACAGGAAACAATGAGCAGTTCTTC. Its protein is CASSVPGTGNNEQFF. The chain couples TRBV6-1 to TRBJ2-1, with 8 bases lining up with TRBD1. In germline, CDR1 is MNHNS, CDR2 SASEGT. This CDR3 has 15 residues. V dropped 4 bases and J dropped 5; count of bases not matched to a gene: 7.

On this clone itself: Other DNA sequences from this sample encode an identical CDR3 as well. This chain joins TRBV6-5 and TRBJ2-2; TRBD1 matches at 11 bases. The CDR3 length is 14 residues. Per germline, CDR1 MNHEY and CDR2 SVGAGI. J lost 5 bases, V lost 6 bases, and 2 bases had no gene match. CDR3 amino acids: CASRGTGGTGELFF. CDR3 DNA: TGTGCCAGCAGAGGGACAGGGGGGACCGGGGAGCTGTTTTTT.

The chain joins TRBV6-4 to TRBJ2-3; TRBD2 matches 8 bases. Germline CDR1 and CDR2: MRHNA and SNTAGT. Trimming at V came to 9 bases and at J to 4 bases, leaving 9 bases not matched to a gene. This CDR3 is 14 amino acids long. DNA for the CDR3: TGTGCCAGTCGACGGACTAGCAGGTCAGATACGCAGTATTTT. It yields the protein CASRRTSRSDTQYF.

V gene TRBV15 combines with J gene TRBJ2-3; TRBD1 or TRBD2 may be the D gene (6 bases each). The CDR3 has 18 amino acids. Trimming took off 4 bases at V and 3 bases at J, with 23 bases between the two ends. CDR1 LNHNV and CDR2 YYDKDF come from the germline V gene (reference sequence). Here the CDR3 reads CATSITVRGRGGTDTQYF. CDR3 DNA sequence: TGTGCCACCAGCATTACGGTTCGGGGCAGGGGAGGAACAGATACGCAGTATTTT.

J is TRBJ2-3 and V is TRBV4-2; tentatively, D is TRBD2 (7 bases). Germline V gene lookup returns CDR1 LGHNA and CDR2 YNFKEQ. This CDR3 is 17 amino acids long. The germline V and J ends were trimmed by 4 bases and 0 bases, with 17 bases remaining between them. The CDR3 region has the DNA TGTGCCAGCAGCCCGGTCGGGGGGCGGGGAAGCACAGATACGCAGTATTTT. This sequence encodes CASSPVGGRGSTDTQYF.

This clone was found once. The chain joins TRBV5-4 to TRBJ1-2; 8 bases match TRBD1. This CDR3 is built from 12 residues. From germline, CDR1 is SGHNT and CDR2 YYREEE (reference sequence). With 7 bases clipped from V and 6 bases from J, the junction kept 5 bases outside the gene matches. The CDR3 region is CASRTGKNGYTF. The CDR3 region has the DNA TGTGCCAGCCGGACAGGGAAGAATGGCTACACCTTC.

This clone was seen only once. The chain links TRBV28 to TRBJ2-5; TRBD2 agrees at 7 bases. The CDR3 sequence is 17 residues long. Germline values: CDR1 MDHEN, CDR2 SYDVKM. The V and J ends lost 3 bases and 5 bases, in that order; junction bases with no gene match: 15. The CDR3 DNA sequence: TGTGCCAGCAGTTTTGGGACCCTAGCGGCCCAGTGGGAGACCCAGTACTTC. Translated: CASSFGTLAAQWETQYF. Full variable domain (missing parts from reference TRBV28 and TRBJ2-5): DVKVTQSSRYLVKRTGEKVFLECVQDMDHENMFWYRQDPGLGLRLIYFSYDVKMKEKGDIPEGYSVSREKKERFSLILESASTNQTSMYLCASSFGTLAAQWETQYFGPGTRLLVL.

V usage is TRBV5-1 and J usage is TRBJ2-1; 7 nucleotides match TRBD2. The ends lost 6 bases at V and 5 bases at J; junction bases unmatched: 8. CDR3 length: 14 amino acids. Germline V gene sequence: CDR1 SGHRS, CDR2 YFSETQ. The DNA for the CDR3 is TGCGCCAGCACCGTGGTGGCGGGAGACAATGAGCAGTTCTTC. It translates to CASTVVAGDNEQFF.

The gene calls are TRBV7-9 and TRBJ2-3; either TRBD1 or TRBD2 may supply D (6 bases each). The V gene lost 7 bases and the J gene lost 3 bases, with 17 bases spanning the gap. Germline loops: CDR1 SEHNR, CDR2 FQNEAQ (reference sequence). This CDR3 comprises 15 residues. The CDR3 spells CASNVVRGRTDTQYF. The CDR3 DNA is TGTGCCAGCAACGTGGTGAGGGGGAGGACAGATACGCAGTATTTT.

The V and J genes are TRBV5-1 and TRBJ1-2, with a weak D call TRBD1 (6 bases). This CDR3 comprises 14 residues. The germline V gene has CDR1 SGHRS and CDR2 YFSETQ. Trimming pared 4 bases from V and 6 bases from J, leaving 16 bases between. This CDR3 is CASSITGQTDGYTF. In DNA form, the CDR3 reads TGCGCCAGCAGCATCACAGGGCAGACCGATGGCTACACCTTC.

The V gene is TRBV5-1, the J gene TRBJ2-2, with 7 bases that match TRBD2. V lost 7 bases and J lost 4; bases outside the gene matches: 7. The CDR3 is 14 amino acids. Germline V gives CDR1 SGHRS, CDR2 YFSETQ. In nucleotides, the CDR3 is TGCGCCAGCTTAGCCGGGGAGGGCACCGGGGAGCTGTTTTTT. The encoded protein is CASLAGEGTGELFF.

V gene TRBV14 combines with J gene TRBJ2-1; TRBD1 matches 9 bases. The CDR3 contains 13 residues. After removal of 0 bases from V and 14 bases from J, the junction contained 5 bases not matched to a gene. Germline V gives CDR1 SGHDN, CDR2 FVKESK. The CDR3 is CASSQDGTGGKFF. The CDR3 DNA is TGTGCCAGCAGCCAAGATGGTACAGGGGGCAAGTTCTTC.

The chain uses TRBV5-1 and TRBJ1-3; D is unresolved. The ends were cut back, 0 bases at V and 10 bases at J, with 14 bases in the middle. There are 14 residues in the CDR3. Germline V gives CDR1 SGHRS, CDR2 YFSETQ. CDR3 DNA: TGCGCCAGCAGCTTGGCCGGACCTCCCGGGACCATATATTTT. It codes for CASSLAGPPGTIYF. Looking up the rest from reference TRBV5-1 and TRBJ1-3 gives the full variable domain: KAGVTQTPRYLIKTRGQQVTLSCSPISGHRSVSWYQQTPGQGLQFLFEYFSETQRNKGNFPGRFSGRQFSNSRSEMNVSTLELGDSALYLCASSLAGPPGTIYFGEGSWLTVV.